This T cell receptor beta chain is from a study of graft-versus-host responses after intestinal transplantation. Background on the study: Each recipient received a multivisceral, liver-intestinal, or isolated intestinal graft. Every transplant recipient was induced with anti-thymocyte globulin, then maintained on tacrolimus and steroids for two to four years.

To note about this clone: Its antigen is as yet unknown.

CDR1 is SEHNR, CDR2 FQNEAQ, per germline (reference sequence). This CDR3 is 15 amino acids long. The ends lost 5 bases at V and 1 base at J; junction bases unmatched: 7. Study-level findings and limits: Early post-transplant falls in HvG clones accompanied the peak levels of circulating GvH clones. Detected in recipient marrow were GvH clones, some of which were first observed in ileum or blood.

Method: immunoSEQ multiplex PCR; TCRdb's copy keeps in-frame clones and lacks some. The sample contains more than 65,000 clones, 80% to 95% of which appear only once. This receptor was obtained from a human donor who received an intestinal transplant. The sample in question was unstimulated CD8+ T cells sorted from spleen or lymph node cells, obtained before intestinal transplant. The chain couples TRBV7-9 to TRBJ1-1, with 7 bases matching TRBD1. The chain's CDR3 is CASSTDRDRNTEAFF. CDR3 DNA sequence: TGTGCCAGCAGCACGGACCGGGACAGGAACACTGAAGCTTTCTTT.